A selection of T cell receptor beta chains follows, all from one sample in a study of beta chain features in type 1 diabetes. Some clones are missing from TCRdb's copy, which holds only in-frame ones; the method was immunoSEQ multiplex PCR. The sample has about 360,000 clones; over 10% are singletons. Material for sequencing was naive CD4+ T cells from blood. The receptors derive from a man younger than 30 in good health. Both conserved end residues are part of each CDR3. Fields, in order: J gene, D gene, V gene, clone size, CDR3 length, CDR3 DNA, CDR3 protein. The D gene is left open where the match is weak. For some rows the clone size is stated as once, few or many, or as a class when expanded; others skip it.

>TRBJ2-7|TRBD1|TRBV30|few|13
TGTGCCTGGAGAGGGGGCGCCTGGTACGAGCAGTACTTC
CAWRGGAWYEQYF
>TRBJ2-3|TRBD1|TRBV5-4|few|15
TGTGCCAGCAGCTTGGCACAGGGGGCCACAGATACGCAGTATTTT
CASSLAQGATDTQYF
>TRBJ2-2|-|TRBV5-4|-|13
TGTGCCAGCGGCAGGGTGGAAGGCGGGGAGCTGTTTTTT
CASGRVEGGELFF
>TRBJ1-4|-|TRBV4-2|-|13
TGTGCCAGCAGCCAAGCGAGCAGGGAAAAACTGTTTTTT
CASSQASREKLFF
>TRBJ1-5|-|TRBV7-2|few|14
TGTGCCAGCAGCTTAGGTAATAGCAATCAGCCCCAGCATTTT
CASSLGNSNQPQHF
>TRBJ2-3|-|TRBV12-5|few|14
TGTGCTAGTGGACTCGCTTTAGGCACAGATACGCAGTATTTT
CASGLALGTDTQYF
>TRBJ1-1|-|TRBV7-9|few|17
TGTGCCAGCAGCTTAAAAGCCTTGACAGGTTCGAACACTGAAGCTTTCTTT
CASSLKALTGSNTEAFF
>TRBJ1-1|-|TRBV29-1|-|12
TGCAGCGTTGTCCGGGGGAACACTGAAGCTTTCTTT
CSVVRGNTEAFF
>TRBJ2-1|TRBD2|TRBV27|-|16
TGTGCCAGCAGTTGGACTAGCGGGGAATCCTACAATGAGCAGTTCTTC
CASSWTSGESYNEQFF
>TRBJ2-7|-|TRBV30|-|14
TGTGCCTGGAGTGTACTACTCCGTAGGGGCGAGCAGTACTTC
CAWSVLLRRGEQYF
>TRBJ1-1|-|TRBV7-9|-|13
TGTGCCAGCAGGGACACCATGAACACTGAAGCTTTCTTT
CASRDTMNTEAFF
>TRBJ2-1|TRBD2|TRBV5-1|-|14
TGCGCCAGCAGCTTAGCAGCGGGAGACAATGAGCAGTTCTTC
CASSLAAGDNEQFF
>TRBJ2-7|-|TRBV28|-|13
TGTGCCAGCAGACTCCAGGATTTCGAGGAGCAGTACTTC
CASRLQDFEEQYF
>TRBJ2-7|TRBD1|TRBV5-4|-|16
TGTGCCAGCAGCCCTGGTATCGGGACAGGGGCCTACGAGCAGTACTTC
CASSPGIGTGAYEQYF
>TRBJ2-7|TRBD2|TRBV11-2|-|15
TGTGCCAGCAGCCATTCTAGCGGGAGTAACTACGAGCAGTACTTC
CASSHSSGSNYEQYF
>TRBJ2-3|TRBD1|TRBV29-1|few|15
TGCAGCGCCTGGACAGGGCTTTTATTCACAGATACGCAGTATTTT
CSAWTGLLFTDTQYF
>TRBJ1-1|TRBD1|TRBV5-4|few|14
TGTGCCAGCAGCTCGGACAGGGTGAACACTGAAGCTTTCTTT
CASSSDRVNTEAFF
>TRBJ2-7|TRBD2|TRBV4-2|few|15
TGTGCCAGCAGCCAAGGACTAGCGGAAACCTACGAGCAGTACTTC
CASSQGLAETYEQYF
>TRBJ1-1|-|TRBV5-5|-|13
TGTGCCAGCAGTTCCCAAGACAGGTCTGAAGCTTTCTTT
CASSSQDRSEAFF
>TRBJ1-1|TRBD1|TRBV4-1|few|18
TGCGCCAGCAGCCAGGAGGGACAGGGGCCTACCTCCAACACTGAAGCTTTCTTT
CASSQEGQGPTSNTEAFF
>TRBJ1-2|TRBD1|TRBV29-1|few|10
TGCAGCGTGGGGGACAGGGGCTACACCTTC
CSVGDRGYTF
>TRBJ2-6|TRBD2|TRBV7-9|-|16
TGTGCCAGCAGCTGGGAGGGCCTGTCTGGGGCCAACGTCCTGACTTTC
CASSWEGLSGANVLTF
>TRBJ2-3|TRBD2|TRBV9|few|15
TGTGCCAGCAGCCCCCTAGCGGGCCGCGCAGATACGCAGTATTTT
CASSPLAGRADTQYF
>TRBJ2-5|-|TRBV7-3|-|15
TGTGCCAGCAGCCGCGGGGACTTTATGGGGGAGACCCAGTACTTC
CASSRGDFMGETQYF
>TRBJ2-3|-|TRBV29-1|-|13
TGCAGCGTTGAGATGGGCGGGCCAGATACGCAGTATTTT
CSVEMGGPDTQYF